Presented here are 16 T cell receptor beta chains from one specimen sequenced in a study of pediatric ulcerative colitis. The rectum was sampled with one to two pinch biopsies at colonoscopy. The table came from immunoSEQ multiplex PCR; TCRdb's copy has only in-frame clones and leaves some out. Altogether 30,000 to 35,000 clones are present, about 81% being singletons, with the ten largest covering about 1.1%. Sequenced sample: gut tissue. These receptor sequences come from a boy aged 5-17 years with mild ulcerative colitis.

This chain joins TRBV5-8 and TRBJ2-5, with 7 bases matching TRBD1. V lost 2 bases to trimming and J lost 3 bases; unmatched junction nucleotides: 1. The CDR3 loop spans 13 amino acids. In germline, CDR1 is SGHTS, CDR2 YDEGEE. The CDR3 region is CASSFDREETQYF. CDR3 sequence (DNA): TGTGCCAGCAGCTTTGACAGGGAAGAGACCCAGTACTTC.

This clone was seen a handful of times. CDR3 sequence: CASSPRDGGSYGYTF. DNA for the CDR3: TGTGCCAGCAGCCCCCGGGATGGGGGCTCCTATGGCTACACCTTC. The rearrangement joins TRBV7-9 to TRBJ1-2; maybe TRBD1 (6 bases). V was trimmed by 5 bases and J by 4 bases, leaving 17 bases between them. This CDR3 contains 15 residues. The germline gives CDR1 SEHNR, CDR2 FQNEAQ (reference sequence).

This clone was found a few times. This chain links TRBV21-1 with TRBJ2-7; the table's D gene call, TRBD2, was not cross checked with the DNA. TRBV21-1 is an annotated pseudogene. The CDR3 consists of 16 residues. CDR3 sequence (DNA): TGTGCCAGCAGCAAAGGGGCTCAGGGGAGGGGCTACGAGCAGTACTTC. Encoded protein: CASSKGAQGRGYEQYF.

This chain links TRBV7-6 with TRBJ2-7, with TRBD1 matching over 10 bases. This CDR3 has 15 amino acids. CDR1 is SGHVS and CDR2 is FNYEAQ in the germline V gene. After removal of 5 bases from V and 2 bases from J, the junction contained 6 bases not matched to a gene. The CDR3 nucleotides read TGTGCCAGCAGCCCCGCCGGGACAGGGGCCTACGAGCAGTACTTC. Protein product: CASSPAGTGAYEQYF.

The J gene is TRBJ2-7, the V gene TRBV7-2; D is ambiguous. Trimming shortened V by 5 bases and J by 3 bases, and 5 bases separated the two germline ends. Per the germline V gene, CDR1 is SGHTA and CDR2 is FQGNSA. The CDR3 runs 11 residues. Here the CDR3 reads CASSLLYEQYF. In DNA, the CDR3 is TGTGCCAGCAGCCTCCTCTACGAGCAGTACTTC.

This clone has a handful of counts. Here the CDR3 reads CAISDGQTNEKLFF. CDR3 DNA: TGTGCCATCAGTGACGGACAAACTAATGAAAAACTGTTTTTT. The chain is built from TRBV10-3 and TRBJ1-4, with D perhaps matching TRBD1 (5 bases). The CDR3 is made up of 14 amino acids. Germline CDR1 and CDR2: ENHRY and SYGVKD. With 3 bases removed from V and 1 base from J, the gap between germline ends came to 6 bases.

V and J are TRBV7-5 and TRBJ1-1; the table's D gene call, TRBD1, was not cross checked with the DNA. TRBV7-5 is annotated as a pseudogene. The CDR3 is 13 amino acids. The CDR3 DNA is TGTGTCAGAAGCCTTACACAGGGGCGTGAAGCTTTCTTT. It encodes CVRSLTQGREAFF.

The chain combines TRBV30 with TRBJ2-2, with a possible D match to TRBD2 (5 bases). Germline assignment: CDR1 GTSNPN and CDR2 SVGIG (reference sequence). This CDR3 spans 15 amino acids. V lost 4 bases, J lost 4 bases, and 16 bases lay in between. CDR3 loop: CAWTPPPGTTGELFF. For the CDR3, the DNA is TGTGCCTGGACCCCCCCACCGGGAACCACCGGGGAGCTGTTTTTT.

The CDR3 DNA sequence: TGTGCCAGCAGGGGAGGTGGACAGGGACATTATGGCTACACCTTC. Translated, it gives CASRGGGQGHYGYTF. The chain couples TRBV6-1 to TRBJ1-2; 8 bases line up with TRBD1. The CDR3 runs to 15 residues. Unmatched junction bases numbered 11, after V lost 6 bases and J lost 5 bases. Germline values: CDR1 MNHNS, CDR2 SASEGT.

The chain recombines TRBV2 with TRBJ1-1; no clear D. Deletions cut 3 bases from V and 5 bases from J, with 10 bases between. The CDR3 is 13 residues long. The germline V gene encodes CDR1 SNHLY and CDR2 FYNNEI. CDR3 amino acids: CASSERVRTEAFF. DNA of the CDR3: TGTGCCAGCAGTGAGAGGGTAAGGACTGAAGCTTTCTTT.

CDR3 sequence reads: CASSYGSNEQFF. The CDR3, as DNA: TGTGCCAGCAGTTACGGATCCAATGAGCAGTTCTTC. The chain combines TRBV6-5 with TRBJ2-1; D is unresolved. Germline-derived CDR1 and CDR2 are MNHEY and SVGAGI. V was shortened by 2 bases and J by 6 bases, with 5 bases between the two germline ends. CDR3 length: 12 residues.

The chain employs TRBV23-1 and TRBJ2-1; D possibly uses TRBD1 or TRBD2 (6 bases each). TRBV23-1 is an open reading frame, and its role is uncertain. V lost 1 base, J lost 4 bases, and 17 bases lay in between. This CDR3 has 17 amino acids. The CDR3 reads CASSQFLGRGPYNEQFF. Written as DNA, the CDR3 is TGCGCCAGCAGTCAATTTCTGGGACGGGGGCCATACAATGAGCAGTTCTTC.

Concerning this clone itself: Other nucleotide sequences from this sample produce the same CDR3. This chain joins TRBV5-6 and TRBJ2-7, with a weak D call TRBD1 (5 bases). Trimming stripped 1 base from V and 0 bases from J, with 8 bases between. There are 14 residues in the CDR3. CDR1 and CDR2 (germline): SGHDT, YYEEEE. The CDR3 sequence: CASSLQGHSYEQYF. CDR3 DNA: TGTGCCAGCAGCTTGCAGGGTCACTCCTACGAGCAGTACTTC. The variable domain in full, with the rest retrieved from reference TRBV5-6 and TRBJ2-7, is DAGVTQSPTHLIKTRGQQVTLRCSPKSGHDTVSWYQQALGQGPQFIFQYYEEEERQRGNFPDRFSGHQFPNYSSELNVNALLLGDSALYLCASSLQGHSYEQYFGPGTRLTVT.

This chain connects TRBV7-8 to TRBJ1-2, with 10 positions matching TRBD1. The CDR3 runs 14 residues. In germline, CDR1 is SGHVS, CDR2 FQNEAQ. Trimming cost V 1 base and J 5 bases; bases outside gene matches: 1. The DNA of the CDR3 is TGTGCCAGCAGCTTAGGGGACAGGGGTTATGGCTACACCTTC. Encoded protein: CASSLGDRGYGYTF.

This clone was detected a few times. This chain links TRBV5-1 with TRBJ2-1, with D possibly called TRBD1 or TRBD2 (5 bases each). Germline V gene data show CDR1 as SGHRS and CDR2 as YFSETQ. This CDR3 is built from 14 residues. The V and J ends lost 4 bases and 10 bases respectively, with 18 bases between them. CDR3: CASSPWGPTEEQFF. In DNA form, the CDR3 reads TGCGCCAGCAGCCCTTGGGGACCTACGGAGGAGCAGTTCTTC.

V is TRBV5-1 and J is TRBJ2-6; D ambiguous. Germline V gene sequence: CDR1 SGHRS, CDR2 YFSETQ. Trimming removed 0 bases at V and 3 bases at J, with 10 bases between. The CDR3 has 16 residues. CDR3 protein: CASSLAARIGANVLTF. The DNA for the CDR3 is TGCGCCAGCAGCTTGGCCGCCAGGATTGGGGCCAACGTCCTGACTTTC.